Sequencing of this T cell receptor beta chain was carried out in a study of blood T cell repertoires in COVID-19. CDR3 size: 15 residues. The V gene end was trimmed by 6 bases and the J gene end by 6 bases; junction bases not matched to a gene: 14. Germline V CDR1 and CDR2: LNHDA, SQIVND (reference sequence). Measured with immunoSEQ multiplex PCR; TCRdb has only the in-frame clones, and not every one. The sample carries about 290,000 clones, 75% to 90% recorded once. The chain uses TRBV19 and TRBJ2-7; 7 nucleotides agree with TRBD2. This receptor was obtained from a woman in her 40s who had recovered from COVID-19. Specimen: peripheral blood. CDR3: CASRPTSAALSEQYF. CDR3 nucleotides: TGTGCCAGTAGGCCAACTAGCGCGGCTCTCTCCGAGCAGTACTTC.